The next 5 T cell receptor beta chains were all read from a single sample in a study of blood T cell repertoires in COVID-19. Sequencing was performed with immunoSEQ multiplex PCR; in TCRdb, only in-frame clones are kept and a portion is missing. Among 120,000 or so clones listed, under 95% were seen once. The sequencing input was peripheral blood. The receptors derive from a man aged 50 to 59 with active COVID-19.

The CDR3 loop reads CASSLTRGANSPLHF. The DNA for the CDR3 is TGCGCCAGCAGCCTAACCAGGGGGGCTAATTCACCCCTCCACTTT. This chain links TRBV5-1 with TRBJ1-6, with 7 bases matching TRBD1. The CDR3 is 15 amino acids. Looked up from germline, CDR1 is SGHRS and CDR2 is YFSETQ. V lost 4 bases, J lost 6 bases, and 7 bases stayed unmatched.

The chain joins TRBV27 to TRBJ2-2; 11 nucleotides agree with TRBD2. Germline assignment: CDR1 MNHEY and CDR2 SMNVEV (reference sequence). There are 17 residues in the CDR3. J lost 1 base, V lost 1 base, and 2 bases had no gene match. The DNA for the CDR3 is TGTGCCAGCAGTTTATTGGGACTAGCGGTGAACACCGGGGAGCTGTTTTTT. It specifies CASSLLGLAVNTGELFF.

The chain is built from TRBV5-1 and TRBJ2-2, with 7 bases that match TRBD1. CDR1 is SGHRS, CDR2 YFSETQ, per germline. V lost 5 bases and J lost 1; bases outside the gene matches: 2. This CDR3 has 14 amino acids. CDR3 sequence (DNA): TGCGCCAGCAGATGGACAGGGAACACCGGGGAGCTGTTTTTT. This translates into CASRWTGNTGELFF.

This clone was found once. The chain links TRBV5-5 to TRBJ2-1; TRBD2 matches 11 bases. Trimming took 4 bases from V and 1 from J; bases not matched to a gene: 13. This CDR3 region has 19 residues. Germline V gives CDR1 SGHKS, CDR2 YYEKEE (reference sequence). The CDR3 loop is CASSPHATSGGLSYNEQFF. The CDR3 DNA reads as TGTGCCAGCAGCCCTCATGCCACTAGCGGGGGTCTATCCTACAATGAGCAGTTCTTC. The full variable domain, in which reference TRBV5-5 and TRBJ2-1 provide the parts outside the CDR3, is DAGVTQSPTHLIKTRGQQVTLRCSPISGHKSVSWYQQVLGQGPQFIFQYYEKEERGRGNFPDRFSARQFPNYSSELNVNALLLGDSALYLCASSPHATSGGLSYNEQFFGPGTRLTVL.

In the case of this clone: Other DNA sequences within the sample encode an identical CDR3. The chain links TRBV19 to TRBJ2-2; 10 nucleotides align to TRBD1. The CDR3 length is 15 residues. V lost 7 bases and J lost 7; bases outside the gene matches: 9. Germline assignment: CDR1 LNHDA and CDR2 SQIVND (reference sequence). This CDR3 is CASNYRQGAGGELFF. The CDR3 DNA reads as TGTGCCAGTAACTATCGACAGGGGGCTGGCGGGGAGCTGTTTTTT.